The 14 T cell receptor beta chains below were found in one sample sequenced in a study of cytomegalovirus exposure and HLA in healthy donors. The PCR used 60 Vbeta and 13 Jbeta primers. The repertoire was sequenced with immunoSEQ multiplex PCR; TCRdb's copy has only in-frame clones and lacks some. The sample lists around 150,000 clones, roughly three quarters seen once, with around 4.7% in the top ten. Specimen: PBMCs. These receptors came from a man aged 55 to 70 in good health and CMV-seronegative.

The chain employs TRBV5-1 and TRBJ2-5; tentative D call: TRBD2 (6 bases). The ends were cut back, 0 bases at V and 1 base at J, with 10 bases in the middle. CDR3 length: 15 amino acids. From germline, CDR1 is SGHRS and CDR2 YFSETQ. The CDR3 protein is CASSLVQGGQETQYF. The CDR3 DNA reads as TGCGCCAGCAGCTTGGTGCAGGGAGGCCAAGAGACCCAGTACTTC.

This chain connects TRBV4-1 to TRBJ1-6; 7 nucleotides line up with TRBD1. Germline V gene sequence: CDR1 MGHRA, CDR2 YSYEKL. Losses at the gene ends were 1 base for V and 7 bases for J; bases not matched to a gene: 4. The CDR3 length is 15 residues. CDR3 amino acids: CASSQGDRENSPLHF. The DNA of the CDR3 is TGCGCCAGCAGCCAAGGAGACAGGGAGAATTCACCCCTCCACTTT.

The chain recombines TRBV27 with TRBJ1-5; 8 bases map to TRBD1. Trimming cost V 6 bases and J 4 bases; bases outside gene matches: 8. Per the germline V gene, CDR1 is MNHEY and CDR2 is SMNVEV (reference sequence). The CDR3 has 15 amino acids. The CDR3 DNA follows: TGTGCCAGCAGGCCAGGGGGCGCCTTTAATCAGCCCCAGCATTTT. This gives the protein CASRPGGAFNQPQHF.

V is TRBV7-8 and J is TRBJ2-7; 9 bases align to TRBD1. Germline trimming cut 5 bases from V and 1 base from J; bases unmatched to any gene: 12. Germline V gene data show CDR1 as SGHVS and CDR2 as FQNEAQ. The CDR3 runs 17 residues. The CDR3 spells CASSHATGTGMSYEQYF. CDR3 sequence (DNA): TGTGCCAGCAGCCACGCCACCGGGACAGGGATGTCCTACGAGCAGTACTTC.

This clone was seen a few times. The chain uses TRBV27 and TRBJ1-1, with D possibly being TRBD1 (6 bases). The V and J ends lost 3 bases and 4 bases respectively, with 15 bases between them. The CDR3 covers 15 residues. CDR1 is MNHEY, CDR2 SMNVEV, per germline (reference sequence). The CDR3 DNA is TGTGCCAGCAGTTTTATCAGAGGGGGTCCCACTGAAGCTTTCTTT. Translating it yields CASSFIRGGPTEAFF.

The chain is built from TRBV5-1 and TRBJ2-2, with TRBD1 matching 8 bases. The CDR3 length is 14 residues. Trimming cost V 5 bases and J 4 bases; bases outside gene matches: 4. Germline V gives CDR1 SGHRS, CDR2 YFSETQ. The CDR3 sequence is CASSLTGGTGELFF. Written as DNA, the CDR3 is TGCGCCAGCAGTTTAACAGGGGGCACCGGGGAGCTGTTTTTT.

This sequence joins TRBV7-2 and TRBJ2-5; TRBD2 aligns across 7 bases. V shed 4 bases and J 2 bases; nucleotides not matched to a gene: 4. The CDR3 totals 14 residues. In germline, CDR1 is SGHTA, CDR2 FQGNSA. CDR3 residues: CASSYRDYQETQYF. CDR3 bases: TGTGCCAGCAGCTATCGGGACTATCAAGAGACCCAGTACTTC. Combining the CDR3 with reference TRBV7-2 and TRBJ2-5 gives the whole variable domain GAGVSQSPSNKVTEKGKDVELRCDPISGHTALYWYRQSLGQGLEFLIYFQGNSAPDKSGLPSDRFSAERTGGSVSTLTIQRTQQEDSAVYLCASSYRDYQETQYFGPGTRLLVL.

This chain connects TRBV28 to TRBJ2-1; TRBD2 is a possible D gene (6 bases). V was pared by 4 bases and J by 3 bases, with 10 bases between. This CDR3 is built from 14 residues. The germline V gene encodes CDR1 MDHEN and CDR2 SYDVKM. CDR3 DNA sequence: TGTGCCAGCAGTTGGGACGGGGGCTACAATGAGCAGTTCTTC. This gives the protein CASSWDGGYNEQFF.

V is TRBV5-4 and J is TRBJ2-1; 11 nucleotides align to TRBD2. CDR1 SGHNT and CDR2 YYREEE come from the germline V gene (reference sequence). Trimming at V came to 1 base and at J to 8 bases, leaving 5 bases not matched to a gene. The CDR3 spans 15 residues. In nucleotides, the CDR3 is TGTGCCAGCAGCTTGACTAGCGGGAGAAGCGATGAGCAGTTCTTC. This encodes CASSLTSGRSDEQFF.

In its sample, this clone was seen once. This chain joins TRBV27 and TRBJ1-5; maybe TRBD1 (5 bases). Germline V gene sequence: CDR1 MNHEY, CDR2 SMNVEV (reference sequence). The CDR3 has 15 residues. Trimming removed 6 bases at V and 1 base at J, with 13 bases between. The CDR3, as DNA: TGTGCCAGCAGCGCCGCCCGACAGAGCAATCAGCCCCAGCATTTT. Amino acids: CASSAARQSNQPQHF.

V is TRBV5-6 and J is TRBJ1-4; 9 bases match TRBD1. Germline-derived CDR1 and CDR2 are SGHDT and YYEEEE. CDR3 length equals 15 residues. Unmatched junction bases numbered 6, after V lost 1 base and J lost 8 bases. CDR3 loop: CASSLWGTGSEKLFF. DNA of the CDR3: TGTGCCAGCAGCTTGTGGGGGACAGGGTCAGAAAAACTGTTTTTT.

This clone appeared once. The V gene is TRBV11-2, the J gene TRBJ2-6, with a weak D call TRBD1 (6 bases). With 2 bases removed from V and 0 bases from J, the gap between germline ends came to 17 bases. This CDR3 spans 19 amino acids. CDR1 and CDR2 from the germline V gene are SGHAT and FQNNGV. The chain's CDR3 is CASSLPLQGSRSGANVLTF. CDR3 nucleotides: TGTGCCAGCAGCTTACCCCTACAGGGTTCGCGCTCTGGGGCCAACGTCCTGACTTTC.

The V and J genes are TRBV5-6 and TRBJ2-1, with a possible D match to TRBD2 (6 bases). The CDR3 contains 12 residues. The germline V gene encodes CDR1 SGHDT and CDR2 YYEEEE. V lost 1 base to trimming and J lost 12 bases, with 11 bases between them. As DNA, the CDR3 is TGTGCCAGCAGCTTGTTTTTGGGGGGGCAGTTCTTC. Protein product: CASSLFLGGQFF.

The chain combines TRBV2 with TRBJ1-6, with D possibly matching TRBD1 (5 bases). CDR1 SNHLY and CDR2 FYNNEI come from the germline V gene. The CDR3 is 17 residues long. V was clipped by 8 bases and J by 1 base, with 18 bases between them. The CDR3 reads CASHFVGQGSYNSPLHF. CDR3 nucleotides: TGTGCCAGCCATTTTGTGGGTCAGGGATCCTATAATTCACCCCTCCACTTT.